The 21 T cell receptor beta chains given below trace back to one sample, sequenced in a study of cytomegalovirus exposure and HLA in healthy donors. In the PCR, 60 Vbeta and 13 Jbeta primers were used. Clones were read by immunoSEQ multiplex PCR, and TCRdb kept only the in-frame ones, dropping some. The sample lists approximately 140,000 clones, 60% to 85% occurring once. Specimen: PBMCs. The source is a male donor in good health and CMV-seropositive.

The V and J genes are TRBV5-1 and TRBJ1-1; D is possibly TRBD1 (5 bases). The CDR3 has 16 residues. CDR1 is SGHRS and CDR2 is YFSETQ in the germline V gene. V lost 2 bases to trimming and J lost 5 bases, with 19 bases between them. The CDR3 loop reads CASSFGGTRLGTEAFF. CDR3 nucleotides: TGCGCCAGCAGCTTCGGGGGGACGCGGTTGGGAACTGAAGCTTTCTTT.

This clone was observed a handful of times. The gene calls are TRBV13 and TRBJ2-1, with 12 bases lining up with TRBD2. The V and J ends lost 5 bases and 0 bases, in that order; junction bases with no gene match: 11. Germline V gene sequence: CDR1 PRHDT, CDR2 FYEKMQ (reference sequence). This CDR3 spans 19 amino acids. CDR3 sequence (DNA): TGTGCCAGCAGCACCGTACTTACTAGCGGGAGGAGCTCCTACAATGAGCAGTTCTTC. This sequence encodes CASSTVLTSGRSSYNEQFF.

The rearrangement uses TRBV27 and TRBJ2-3; 8 bases are a match to TRBD2. From germline, CDR1 is MNHEY and CDR2 SMNVEV (reference sequence). This CDR3 is built from 16 residues. V was pared by 2 bases and J by 2 bases, with 6 bases of the junction left unmatched. The CDR3 region has the DNA TGTGCCAGCAGTTTACGTACTAGCGGCCCCACAGATACGCAGTATTTT. Protein product: CASSLRTSGPTDTQYF.

This chain joins TRBV6-4 and TRBJ2-1, with TRBD2 matching 9 bases. CDR1 MRHNA and CDR2 SNTAGT come from the germline V gene. The CDR3 covers 14 residues. The V segment lost 6 bases and the J segment 8 bases; nucleotides outside the gene matches: 8. The CDR3 bases are TGTGCCAGCAGCCGAGCGGGAGGAGAGGATGAGCAGTTCTTC. Translating gives CASSRAGGEDEQFF.

This clone was found once. The V gene is TRBV7-2, the J gene TRBJ2-5, with 8 bases lining up with TRBD1. CDR1 and CDR2 from the germline V gene are SGHTA and FQGNSA. The CDR3 extends over 14 amino acids. V lost 2 bases to trimming and J lost 11 bases; unmatched junction nucleotides: 10. CDR3 sequence: CASSLRGVGDRQYF. DNA of the CDR3: TGTGCCAGCAGCTTAAGGGGGGTGGGGGACAGGCAGTACTTC.

The chain carries TRBV2 and TRBJ2-7; possibly TRBD2 for D (6 bases). The CDR3 runs 13 residues. Trimming took 8 bases from V and 0 from J, leaving 11 bases between them. Germline V gives CDR1 SNHLY, CDR2 FYNNEI. This CDR3 reads CASGGRDSYEQYF. The CDR3 region has the DNA TGTGCCAGCGGTGGGCGGGACTCCTACGAGCAGTACTTC. Full variable domain (remainder filled in from reference TRBV2 and TRBJ2-7): EPEVTQTPSHQVTQMGQEVILRCVPISNHLYFYWYRQILGQKVEFLVSFYNNEISEKSEIFDDQFSVERPDGSNFTLKIRSTKLEDSAMYFCASGGRDSYEQYFGPGTRLTVT.

This clone occurred once. This chain connects TRBV7-2 to TRBJ2-2, with D possibly TRBD1 on 6 matching bases. Per germline, CDR1 SGHTA and CDR2 FQGNSA. The CDR3 sequence is 13 residues long. V was shortened by 5 bases and J by 7 bases, with 11 bases between the two germline ends. CDR3 DNA: TGTGCCAGCAGCGCAGGGGTTGGCGGGGAGCTGTTTTTT. Encoded protein: CASSAGVGGELFF.

With respect to this clone: This same CDR3 is encoded by further DNA sequences in the sample. This chain links TRBV18 with TRBJ2-7; 8 nucleotides line up with TRBD1. V gave up 4 bases and J gave up 4 bases; unmatched junction bases: 12. From germline, CDR1 is KGHSH and CDR2 LQKENI. The CDR3 runs to 16 residues. CDR3 protein: CASSLPPGQAQYEQYF. CDR3 nucleotide sequence: TGTGCCAGCTCACTCCCCCCGGGACAGGCCCAGTACGAGCAGTACTTC.

This clone turned up a few times. The chain links TRBV28 to TRBJ2-4; D may be TRBD2 (5 bases). The CDR3 is 21 amino acids. V was trimmed by 0 bases and J by 1 base, leaving 25 bases between them. Germline V gene data show CDR1 as MDHEN and CDR2 as SYDVKM. The CDR3 DNA follows: TGTGCCAGCAGTTTATGGGGCCGGGTGGGAGAAGGAGGTTCGGCCAAAAACATTCAGTACTTC. Its protein product is CASSLWGRVGEGGSAKNIQYF.

The rearrangement uses TRBV27 and TRBJ1-5, with D possibly matching TRBD1 (6 bases). V was cut by 5 bases and J by 7 bases, with 15 bases left in between. The CDR3 loop spans 14 amino acids. The V gene's germline CDR1 is MNHEY and CDR2 SMNVEV (reference sequence). The CDR3 region is CASSPQGGGQPQHF. CDR3 nucleotides: TGTGCCAGCAGTCCCCAAGGCGGGGGCCAGCCCCAGCATTTT.

The V and J genes are TRBV18 and TRBJ2-6; 8 bases agree with TRBD1. The junction had 11 bases not matched to a gene; V was cut back by 4 bases and J by 0 bases. CDR3 length equals 19 residues. Germline loops: CDR1 KGHSH, CDR2 LQKENI. This chain's CDR3 is CASSLSDRGPHSGANVLTF. The CDR3, as DNA: TGTGCCAGCTCACTCTCTGACAGGGGCCCCCACTCTGGGGCCAACGTCCTGACTTTC.

The chain combines TRBV7-9 with TRBJ2-5; 7 bases line up with TRBD1. CDR1 is SEHNR, CDR2 FQNEAQ, per germline (reference sequence). The CDR3 length is 15 residues. V lost 5 bases and J lost 4; bases outside the gene matches: 10. The CDR3 region is CASSTPGQRRETQYF. CDR3 in DNA: TGTGCCAGCAGCACCCCGGGACAGAGGAGAGAGACCCAGTACTTC.

The chain joins TRBV11-3 to TRBJ2-5; TRBD2 might be the D (6 bases). CDR3 size: 13 residues. The V gene lost 5 bases and the J gene lost 10 bases, with 17 bases spanning the gap. From germline, CDR1 is SGHNT and CDR2 YENEEA. Written as DNA, the CDR3 is TGTGCCAGCAGCCCCCGGAATGGGGAGGACCAGTACTTC. It yields the protein CASSPRNGEDQYF.

The CDR3 reads CASSEGTVREAFF. As DNA, the CDR3 is TGTGCCAGCAGTGAGGGGACAGTGCGCGAAGCTTTCTTT. The rearrangement links TRBV2 to TRBJ1-1; 7 nucleotides line up with TRBD1. This CDR3 comprises 13 residues. Germline assignment: CDR1 SNHLY and CDR2 FYNNEI. After removal of 3 bases from V and 8 bases from J, the junction contained 6 bases not matched to a gene.

CDR3: CASSLVWTRSYNEQFF. CDR3 bases: TGTGCCAGCAGCTTAGTCTGGACTAGATCTTACAATGAGCAGTTCTTC. The chain joins TRBV11-3 to TRBJ2-1, with 7 bases that match TRBD2. Trimming cost V 1 base and J 4 bases; bases outside gene matches: 7. Germline-derived CDR1 and CDR2 are SGHNT and YENEEA. This CDR3 is 16 amino acids long.

The chain couples TRBV27 to TRBJ2-7; TRBD2 aligns across 14 bases. Germline-derived CDR1 and CDR2 are MNHEY and SMNVEV (reference sequence). The CDR3 covers 15 residues. V lost 6 bases and J lost 4; bases outside the gene matches: 5. The CDR3 bases are TGTGCCAGCAGCCCGACTAGCGGGAGGGCGTACGAGCAGTACTTC. Translation gives CASSPTSGRAYEQYF.

The chain carries TRBV9 and TRBJ2-7; perhaps TRBD1 as D (6 bases). This CDR3 has 14 residues. V lost 0 bases, J lost 6 bases, and 13 bases lay in between. The V gene's germline CDR1 is SGDLS and CDR2 YYNGEE. The DNA of the CDR3 is TGTGCCAGCAGCGTAGCCCCGGGACATCGCGAGCAGTACTTC. It yields the protein CASSVAPGHREQYF.

This chain joins TRBV7-9 and TRBJ2-1; maybe TRBD2 (5 bases). CDR3 length: 18 residues. Germline V gene lookup returns CDR1 SEHNR and CDR2 FQNEAQ (reference sequence). V shed 1 base and J shed 0 bases, with 16 bases lying between them. CDR3: CASSLDAASWSSYNEQFF. The DNA for the CDR3 is TGTGCCAGCAGCTTAGATGCGGCTAGCTGGAGCTCCTACAATGAGCAGTTCTTC.

In this sample, this clone turned up a few times. This chain links TRBV5-1 with TRBJ2-1; 7 positions match TRBD2. The CDR3 extends over 16 amino acids. V shed 4 bases, J shed 0 bases, and the junction held 7 bases outside the gene matches. The germline CDR1 and CDR2 sequences are SGHRS and YFSETQ. The CDR3 is CASSPSGRSSYNEQFF. CDR3 DNA sequence: TGCGCCAGCAGCCCTAGCGGTCGGAGCTCCTACAATGAGCAGTTCTTC.

To note about this clone: Sequence at one end of the junction differs from germline and may be a read error. The V and J genes are TRBV7-9 and TRBJ1-1; 9 bases are a match to TRBD1. The CDR3 length is 13 residues. CDR1 and CDR2 (germline): SEHNR, FQNEAQ (reference sequence). The CDR3 reads CSSSTQGATEAFF. The CDR3 DNA reads as TGTTCCAGCAGCACACAGGGGGCCACTGAAGCTTTCTTT.

CDR3: CASSPQTGSTDTQYF. As DNA, the CDR3 is TGTGCCAGCAGTCCCCAGACAGGGTCCACAGATACGCAGTATTTT. The chain joins TRBV27 to TRBJ2-3; 7 nucleotides align to TRBD1. Germline V lookup: CDR1 MNHEY, CDR2 SMNVEV (reference sequence). The CDR3 runs 15 residues. V lost 5 bases to trimming and J lost 2 bases; unmatched junction nucleotides: 7.